The clone carrying this TCR beta chain was recorded many times. Its specificity is unknown. TCR beta CDR3 regions were amplified from RNA transcripts. The TCR CDR3 was amplified in a first-round RT-PCR using the HTBI primer set. TCRdb re-derived calls from the multiplex PCR reads in MiXCR, one entry per CDR3 protein. The sample has roughly 560,000 distinct CDR3 sequences, approximately 14% seen once. The sample belongs to a study of T cells in Graves' hyperthyroidism and ophthalmopathy. Whole-study findings and limits: Most thyroid clonotypes expanded above 0.001 were also detected in blood.

V was trimmed by 6 bases and J by 4 bases, leaving 9 bases between them. Germline CDR1 and CDR2: LNHDA and SQIVND (reference sequence). This CDR3 spans 12 amino acids. J is TRBJ1-2 and V is TRBV19; no reliable D call. The source material was blood. The clonotype originates from a woman between 40 and 55 years old with Graves' ophthalmopathy. The CDR3 here is CASRDDRYGYTF. The DNA of the CDR3 is TGTGCCAGTAGGGACGACCGCTATGGCTACACCTTC.